This T cell receptor beta chain is from a study of T cell repertoires in aging, cancer and after chemotherapy (dated by TCRdb to the late 2010s). Concerning the study at large: The donors fell into six age groups ranging from 30 or younger to 70 or older, and each group had at least three individuals. The study profiled peripheral blood TCR beta repertoires from healthy donors and cancer patients to examine immunoaging and T cell reconstitution after chemotherapy. In the hematological group, paired pre- and post-chemotherapy samples were obtained from chronic lymphocytic leukemia patients treated with fludarabine- or bendamustine-based regimens. Alongside around 97 healthy donors serving as a reference group, the cohort included 200 to 250 cancer patients, of whom more than 90 had hematological cancers and 110 to 140 had solid cancers. The full dataset contained millions of TCR reads. The paper as a whole reports these results and caveats: Compared with age-matched healthy donors, untreated patients with either hematological or solid cancers had significantly lower TCR diversity in the blood along with higher clonality. According to the authors, the repertoire data do not permit conclusions about immunological memory after chemotherapy. In both cancer cohorts, the median generation probability rose over the chemotherapy interval, which suggests that the repertoire was reconstituted through rebound thymic output. In healthy donors, the drop in TCR diversity with age came mainly from a loss of richness, whereas in cancer patients a loss of evenness also played a part. Lymphoid organ infiltration was present in the hematological cancer patients, and this infiltration may itself impair thymic emigration or the expansion of peripheral T cells.

TCR beta rearrangements were amplified from genomic DNA extracted from peripheral blood rather than from sorted cells or RNA. The CDR3 holds 13 amino acids from the cysteine to the phenylalanine. Kept here is only the CDR3 DNA, which spans 39 bases and is read in frame from base 1. Trimming takes 2 bases from V and 7 bases from J, and the germline ends sit 8 bases apart. The germline V gene sets CDR1 to MNHEY and CDR2 to SVGAGI. Using a mixed TRB-A/B primer pool, multiplex touch-down PCR amplified rearranged TRB sequences covering the V, D and J segments. Illumina adapters and sample indices were attached to the amplicons in two consecutive PCR reactions using Phusion HS II polymerase. Amplicons were gel-purified using the NucleoSpin Gel and PCR Clean-up kit and were subsequently checked with Qubit and an Agilent 2100 Bioanalyzer. Libraries were sequenced on an Illumina MiSeq using 600-cycle, single-indexed, paired-end runs. The study's processing was this. Processing of the TRB sequences was carried out with MiXCR versions 2.12 and 3.0.5. A clone was defined as each unique CDR3 nucleotide sequence, and only productive sequences supported by at least two reads were kept. Shannon diversity, evenness, clonality (one minus evenness), and alpha-parameterized diversity profiles from alpha 0 to 5 were included as repertoire metrics. The IGoR algorithm was used to compute generation probabilities of clones in paired pre- and post-chemotherapy samples. The raw public data were reprocessed by TCRdb itself: fastp quality trimming at Q25, MiXCR clonotype calling, in-frame beta chains only. Rows with one shared CDR3 protein collapse into an entry with the most common genes and DNA. TCRdb, not the authors, supplied the V and J calls. Recorded for this sample are approximately 4,200 distinct CDR3 sequences; 21% of them occurred a single time. Of the sample, 15% is held by the ten largest clones.

Judged by its sample share, this clonotype qualifies as large (0.1 to 1%). No cognate antigen has been identified for it. The record has no base qualities; no much larger clone is one base away. The receptor was isolated from a human donor with a blood cancer. The sequence joins TRBV6-5 to TRBJ2-2; the D gene is unclear. Material for sequencing was blood. The DNA reads TGTGCCAGCAGTTACCTAAGGCACGGGGAGCTGTTTTTT. This sequence encodes CASSYLRHGELFF.